This T cell receptor beta chain was identified during a study of T cell repertoires in aging, cancer and after chemotherapy. Across the whole study: Six age groups, ranging from 30 or younger to 70 or older, included the donors. Patients with glioblastoma brain tumors were sampled before and after temozolomide-based therapy. Some 10 million TCR reads were in the whole dataset. General study findings and limits: In cancer patients, declining TCR diversity with age involved lost richness and lost evenness.

The CDR3 extends over 11 amino acids. V lost 6 bases and J 5 bases, leaving 8 bases between the germline ends. Peripheral blood genomic DNA, not sorted cells or RNA, was the template. TRB rearrangements spanning V, D and J were amplified using mixed TRB-A/B primers. TCRdb processed the multiplex PCR reads anew with MiXCR; each CDR3 protein has one entry. The data show about 1,200 distinct CDR3 sequences, approximately 24% seen once. This clonotype rates as medium-sized (0.01 to 0.1%). Its antigen remains unidentified. The J gene is TRBJ2-7, the V gene TRBV12-3 or TRBV12-4, with D unresolved. Sequenced material: blood. This TCR was sampled from a human donor with a solid tumor. The CDR3 DNA is TGTGCCAGCAGCCCTAGAGACGAGCAGTACTTC. This translates into CASSPRDEQYF.